The 19 T cell receptor beta chains below all came from one sample that was sequenced in a study of OX40 agonist ivuxolimab in advanced cancers. Produced via immunoSEQ multiplex PCR; TCRdb's table is partial and in-frame only. Of around 62,000 clones in the sample, about 85% were seen once. The sequences come from CD4+ or CD8+ T cells sorted from blood, collected in a trial of the OX40 agonist ivuxolimab. These receptors were obtained from an adult with an advanced solid tumor such as melanoma, head and neck, liver or kidney cancer.

This sequence joins TRBV5-1 and TRBJ2-4; a weak D match, TRBD1 (5 bases). Trimming stripped 4 bases from V and 0 bases from J, with 8 bases between. Per germline, CDR1 SGHRS and CDR2 YFSETQ. CDR3 length equals 14 residues. CDR3 in DNA: TGCGCCAGCAGCCCGACAGTAGCCAAAAACATTCAGTACTTC. Translating gives CASSPTVAKNIQYF.

The V call is TRBV7-9, the J call TRBJ2-2; D gene unclear. This CDR3 contains 12 residues. With 1 base removed from V and 8 bases from J, the gap between germline ends came to 5 bases. CDR1 is SEHNR, CDR2 FQNEAQ, per germline (reference sequence). CDR3: CASSLGVGELFF. CDR3 bases: TGTGCCAGCAGCTTAGGCGTGGGGGAGCTGTTTTTT. Filled out from reference TRBV7-9 and TRBJ2-2, the complete variable domain reads DTGVSQNPRHKITKRGQNVTFRCDPISEHNRLYWYRQTLGQGPEFLTYFQNEAQLEKSRLLSDRFSAERPKGSFSTLEIQRTEQGDSAMYLCASSLGVGELFFGEGSRLTVL.

This chain connects TRBV27 to TRBJ1-6; D unresolved. In germline, CDR1 is MNHEY, CDR2 SMNVEV (reference sequence). The CDR3 extends over 19 amino acids. V was pared by 2 bases and J by 5 bases, with 22 bases between. In DNA form, the CDR3 reads TGTGCCAGCAGTTTAAAATCCCCCGGGGAGGGCTGGCATAATTCACCCCTCCACTTT. It codes for CASSLKSPGEGWHNSPLHF.

The rearrangement joins TRBV7-2 to TRBJ2-3; D is tentatively TRBD1 or TRBD2 (6 bases each). Trimming cost V 4 bases and J 4 bases, with 9 bases left between them. In germline, CDR1 is SGHTA, CDR2 FQGNSA. This CDR3 region has 13 residues. The CDR3 reads CASSWGAADTQYF. As DNA, the CDR3 is TGTGCCAGCAGCTGGGGGGCGGCAGATACGCAGTATTTT.

V is TRBV7-6 and J is TRBJ2-2; D might be TRBD2 (6 bases). Trimming stripped 3 bases from V and 6 bases from J, with 8 bases between. The length of the CDR3 is 13 residues. The germline CDR1 and CDR2 sequences are SGHVS and FNYEAQ. Written as DNA, the CDR3 is TGTGCCAGCAGCTTTGCGGGGTCCGGGGAGCTGTTTTTT. This encodes CASSFAGSGELFF.

This clone was counted a single time. This rearrangement joins TRBV7-2 to TRBJ2-2, with TRBD2 matching over 8 bases. V dropped 8 bases and J dropped 4; count of bases not matched to a gene: 9. CDR1 and CDR2 (germline): SGHTA, FQGNSA. This CDR3 contains 15 residues. CDR3: CASRSRGVITGELFF. In DNA form, the CDR3 reads TGTGCCAGCCGGTCGCGGGGGGTTATCACCGGGGAGCTGTTTTTT. The variable domain in full, completed from reference TRBV7-2 and TRBJ2-2, reads GAGVSQSPSNKVTEKGKDVELRCDPISGHTALYWYRQSLGQGLEFLIYFQGNSAPDKSGLPSDRFSAERTGGSVSTLTIQRTQQEDSAVYLCASRSRGVITGELFFGEGSRLTVL.

The sample holds one count of this clone. The V and J genes are TRBV4-1 and TRBJ1-1, with 7 bases matching TRBD1. Looked up from germline, CDR1 is MGHRA and CDR2 is YSYEKL. This CDR3 region has 16 residues. With V trimmed by 3 bases and J by 2 bases, 9 bases remained unmatched. The CDR3 loop reads CASSQNFRDRNTEAFF. The DNA of the CDR3 is TGCGCCAGCAGCCAGAACTTCCGGGACAGAAACACTGAAGCTTTCTTT.

This clone has only one observation. CDR3 nucleotide sequence: TGTGCCAGCAGCCGACTAGCGGGGTCTTTCGGGGAGCTGTTTTTT. This sequence encodes CASSRLAGSFGELFF. The rearrangement joins TRBV6-5 to TRBJ2-2; TRBD2 aligns across 11 bases. Germline loops: CDR1 MNHEY, CDR2 SVGAGI. Trimming cost V 6 bases and J 7 bases; bases outside gene matches: 7. The CDR3 totals 15 residues.

This clone was seen only a few times. The gene calls are TRBV18 and TRBJ1-2; D ambiguous. V gave up 1 base and J gave up 8 bases, with 14 bases separating them. The CDR3 is 14 amino acids. CDR1 and CDR2 (germline): KGHSH, LQKENI. The CDR3 DNA sequence: TGTGCCAGCTCACCACTTTCAGTCGAACGGGGCTACACCTTC. It translates to CASSPLSVERGYTF.

The chain couples TRBV7-9 to TRBJ1-6; tentatively, D is TRBD1 (5 bases). The germline V gene encodes CDR1 SEHNR and CDR2 FQNEAQ (reference sequence). The CDR3 has 15 residues. Between the trimmed V and J ends, which lost 11 bases and 4 bases, there was a span of 18 bases. CDR3 DNA sequence: TGTGCCGGGAGTATTAAAGGGGTTTATAATTCACCCCTCCACTTT. It encodes CAGSIKGVYNSPLHF. Full variable domain (outside the CDR3, taken from reference TRBV7-9 and TRBJ1-6): DTGVSQNPRHKITKRGQNVTFRCDPISEHNRLYWYRQTLGQGPEFLTYFQNEAQLEKSRLLSDRFSAERPKGSFSTLEIQRTEQGDSAMYLCAGSIKGVYNSPLHFGNGTRLTVT.

V is TRBV7-9 and J is TRBJ1-1; D uncertain. Between the trimmed V and J ends, which lost 0 bases and 1 base, there was a span of 9 bases. The CDR3 length is 15 residues. Germline V gives CDR1 SEHNR, CDR2 FQNEAQ (reference sequence). The CDR3 protein is CASSLAWERNTEAFF. CDR3 bases: TGTGCCAGCAGCTTAGCGTGGGAGAGGAACACTGAAGCTTTCTTT.

The J gene is TRBJ1-2, the V gene TRBV10-3; no clear D. Trimming stripped 0 bases from V and 7 bases from J, with 15 bases between. Germline values: CDR1 ENHRY, CDR2 SYGVKD. The CDR3 sequence is 15 residues long. The CDR3 sequence is CAISESIFGRGGYTF. The CDR3 bases are TGTGCCATCAGTGAGTCGATATTTGGGCGTGGTGGCTACACCTTC.

The chain employs TRBV6-5 and TRBJ1-5; D may be TRBD1 (5 bases). Per the germline V gene, CDR1 is MNHEY and CDR2 is SVGAGI. V was cut by 0 bases and J by 5 bases, with 5 bases left in between. The CDR3 runs 13 residues. The CDR3 region has the DNA TGTGCCAGCAGTTACTCAGGGGATCAGCCCCAGCATTTT. Its protein is CASSYSGDQPQHF.

The genes are TRBV6-6 and TRBJ1-1; D gene unclear. Trimming took off 5 bases at V and 2 bases at J, with 6 bases between the two ends. Germline V CDR1 and CDR2: MNHNY, SVGAGI (reference sequence). This CDR3 is 12 amino acids long. The CDR3: CASSLRNTEAFF. The CDR3 region has the DNA TGTGCCAGCAGTCTCCGAAACACTGAAGCTTTCTTT.

This chain joins TRBV6-5 and TRBJ1-4; TRBD1 might be the D (5 bases). The CDR3 sequence is 15 residues long. Trimming removed 2 bases from V and 5 bases from J, with 12 bases in between. Germline CDR1 and CDR2: MNHEY and SVGAGI. The CDR3 reads CASSYDTGPNEKLFF. The CDR3 bases are TGTGCCAGCAGTTACGACACGGGACCAAATGAAAAACTGTTTTTT.

This clone was found once. This chain uses TRBV15 with TRBJ2-7; TRBD2 matches at 11 bases. The germline gives CDR1 LNHNV, CDR2 YYDKDF (reference sequence). V shed 0 bases and J 5 bases; nucleotides not matched to a gene: 6. CDR3 length: 16 residues. CDR3 loop: CATSRDKNSGGDEQYF. The CDR3 DNA reads as TGTGCCACCAGCAGAGATAAGAATAGCGGGGGGGACGAGCAGTACTTC. Together with reference TRBV15 and TRBJ2-7, the CDR3 gives the full variable domain: DAMVIQNPRYQVTQFGKPVTLSCSQTLNHNVMYWYQQKSSQAPKLLFHYYDKDFNNEADTPDNFQSRRPNTSFCFLDIRSPGLGDTAMYLCATSRDKNSGGDEQYFGPGTRLTVT.

V and J are TRBV7-2 and TRBJ2-7, with a possible D match to TRBD2 (6 bases). CDR3 length equals 13 residues. V was shortened by 0 bases and J by 5 bases, with 8 bases between the two germline ends. CDR1 is SGHTA and CDR2 is FQGNSA in the germline V gene. CDR3 amino acids: CASSLAGGHEQYF. As DNA, the CDR3 is TGTGCCAGCAGCTTAGCGGGGGGACACGAGCAGTACTTC.

The gene calls are TRBV6-5 and TRBJ1-2, with D perhaps TRBD1 (5 bases). CDR1 is MNHEY and CDR2 is SVGAGI in the germline V gene. The CDR3 runs 13 residues. The V end lost 0 bases, the J end lost 8 bases, and 10 bases lay between the germline ends. The chain's CDR3 is CASSYSSGRGYTF. Here the CDR3 DNA reads TGTGCCAGCAGTTACTCTTCAGGGAGGGGCTACACCTTC.

The CDR3: CASSITPGRGGDTQYF. Here the CDR3 DNA reads TGTGCCAGCAGCATCACCCCGGGACGTGGAGGCGATACGCAGTATTTT. This sequence joins TRBV5-5 and TRBJ2-3; either TRBD1 or TRBD2 may supply D (5 bases each). Per the germline V gene, CDR1 is SGHKS and CDR2 is YYEKEE (reference sequence). V was pared by 4 bases and J by 6 bases, with 21 bases between. The CDR3 totals 16 residues.